Described below is a single T cell receptor beta chain sequence and its context. Its antigen is not identified. Trimming stripped 0 bases from V and 6 bases from J, with 9 bases between. The CDR3 sequence is 13 residues long. Germline lookup yields CDR1 SGHRS and CDR2 YFSETQ. The data originate from a study of radiotherapy plus CTLA-4 blockade in lung cancer. About the study: Objective responses were documented in 15% to 20% of patients, with disease control in around 30%. Study results and limitations: Blood TCR clones of tumor origin expanded after radiotherapy plus ipilimumab. Strongest reported response predictors: early blood clone changes and post-radiation interferon-beta.

Focal radiation was given together with CTLA-4 blockade (ipilimumab) to patients with chemo-refractory metastatic non-small-cell lung cancer. Assay used: immunoSEQ multiplex PCR; TCRdb lists only in-frame clones, some missing. Found here are some 80,000 clones, around 81% of them singletons; the top ten hold roughly 20%. The chain joins TRBV5-1 to TRBJ1-2; possibly TRBD1 for D (5 bases). The material was peripheral blood, obtained from a patient treated with radiotherapy plus ipilimumab. The receptor's source is a human donor with non-small cell lung cancer whose response to radiotherapy plus ipilimumab could not be evaluated. Some clones in this sample may be carry-over from other donors' samples. The CDR3, as DNA: TGCGCCAGCAGCTTGGGGGGCGCAGATGGCTACACCTTC. It translates to CASSLGGADGYTF.